The 9 T cell receptor beta chains below were found in one sample sequenced in a study of blood T cells in healthy people across ages. Using a J-beta primer mix together with a sample-barcoded 5' primer, a second PCR was run for about 6 to 11 cycles. TCRdb fed the 5' RACE reads into MiXCR, producing one record per CDR3 protein. The data contain fewer than 900,000 distinct CDR3 sequences, approximately 35% of them singletons. The sample was blood. The origin of the receptors is a man between 18 and 35 years old in good health.

V and J are TRBV6-2 or TRBV6-3 and TRBJ1-1; no clear D. Germline V gene lookup returns CDR1 MNHEY and CDR2 SVGEGT. CDR3 length: 13 residues. With 5 bases removed from V and 5 bases from J, the gap between germline ends came to 12 bases. CDR3 sequence reads: CASSDVGSTEAFF. Here the CDR3 DNA reads TGTGCCAGCAGTGACGTAGGGTCGACTGAAGCTTTCTTT.

This clonotype was seen a handful of times. The J gene is TRBJ2-7, the V gene TRBV2, with D possibly being TRBD1 or TRBD2 (5 bases each). Per the germline V gene, CDR1 is SNHLY and CDR2 is FYNNEI. The CDR3 has 13 amino acids. V was clipped by 11 bases and J by 0 bases, with 14 bases between them. In DNA form, the CDR3 reads TGTGCCGGAGCGAGGGGCGACTCCTACGAGCAGTACTTC. Encoded protein: CAGARGDSYEQYF.

The chain is built from TRBV4-3 and TRBJ1-1; 8 bases align to TRBD1. With V trimmed by 5 bases and J by 8 bases, 7 bases remained unmatched. CDR1 and CDR2 (germline): LGHNA, YSLEER. The CDR3 covers 13 residues. CDR3 amino acids: CASSYGTGEEAFF. CDR3 DNA sequence: TGCGCCAGCAGCTACGGGACAGGAGAGGAAGCTTTCTTT.

This clonotype has more than one count but fewer than ten. The rearrangement links TRBV27 to TRBJ1-5; maybe TRBD1 (5 bases). Germline CDR1 reads MNHEY; CDR2 reads SMNVEV (reference sequence). V lost 5 bases and J 9 bases, leaving 14 bases between the germline ends. The CDR3 spans 13 residues. CDR3 in DNA: TGTGCCAGCAGTCTCCGGGGCTCACGGCCCCAGCATTTT. This sequence encodes CASSLRGSRPQHF.

The chain links TRBV20-1 to TRBJ2-7, with 7 bases aligning to TRBD1. Germline V gene lookup returns CDR1 DFQATT and CDR2 SNEGSKA (reference sequence). V lost 6 bases, J lost 4 bases, and 6 bases stayed unmatched. The CDR3 covers 12 residues. In nucleotides, the CDR3 is TGCAGTGCCTCCGGGACAGAGTACGAGCAGTACTTC. This encodes CSASGTEYEQYF.

The V gene is TRBV7-8, the J gene TRBJ1-1; no clear D. Trimming took off 2 bases at V and 3 bases at J, with 10 bases between the two ends. The CDR3 spans 14 residues. Per germline, CDR1 SGHVS and CDR2 FQNEAQ. DNA of the CDR3: TGTGCCAGCAGCTTAATTTCCAGAGACACTGAAGCTTTCTTT. This sequence encodes CASSLISRDTEAFF.

A few counts support this clonotype. V and J are TRBV2 and TRBJ2-7; 7 positions agree with TRBD1. The CDR3 totals 15 residues. The V gene's germline CDR1 is SNHLY and CDR2 FYNNEI. V dropped 3 bases and J dropped 0; count of bases not matched to a gene: 5. DNA of the CDR3: TGTGCCAGCAGTGACCCGGACAGGACCTCCTACGAGCAGTACTTC. Amino acid sequence: CASSDPDRTSYEQYF.

A word on this clonotype: At one of its ends the junction is not consistent with the germline gene, which may arise from a read error. V usage is TRBV9 and J usage is TRBJ2-4; D may be TRBD2 (6 bases). The germline CDR1 and CDR2 sequences are SGDLS and YYNGEE. The length of the CDR3 is 13 residues. The CDR3 loop reads CTSSGGGENIQYF. The CDR3 region has the DNA TGTACCAGCAGCGGAGGAGGGGAGAACATTCAGTACTTC.

The genes are TRBV19 and TRBJ1-5; D may be TRBD1 (5 bases). The CDR3 spans 16 residues. Germline V lookup: CDR1 LNHDA, CDR2 SQIVND (reference sequence). The V gene lost 1 base and the J gene lost 1 base, with 11 bases spanning the gap. CDR3 sequence (DNA): TGTGCCAGTAGTATAGTGTACAGGACAAGCAATCAGCCCCAGCATTTT. Translated: CASSIVYRTSNQPQHF.